The entry below gives a single TCR beta chain sequence along with its context. Its specificity is not known. The junction and the germline gene differ at one end; a read error may be behind it. Treg sorting used a CD4+CD25+CD127-/low gate. Study-level results: Tumor-infiltrating Treg TCR alpha and beta sequences overlapped most with tumor naive CD4+ T cells, then blood naive.

In germline, CDR1 is MGHRA, CDR2 YSYEKL. The CDR3 has 17 amino acids. Semi-nested PCR with Nested Universal Primer A followed constant-region reverse priming of full-length variable regions. TCRdb used MiXCR to reprocess the 5' RACE reads, holding one entry per CDR3 protein. Of some 9,000 distinct CDR3 sequences in the sample, approximately 45% were seen once. The V and J genes are TRBV4-1 and TRBJ2-5, with D possibly being TRBD1 or TRBD2 (7 bases each). This receptor was taken from a female donor with breast cancer. The specimen was Tregs sorted from a lymph node. The DNA of the CDR3 is TGTGCCAGCAGCCAAGGGGGGCAGGGGGGGAACCAAGAGACCCAGTACTTC. Protein product: CASSQGGQGGNQETQYF.